Following are 5 T cell receptor beta chains from one sample sequenced in a study of blood T cell repertoires in COVID-19. The data were produced by immunoSEQ multiplex PCR, yet TCRdb's version contains in-frame clones alone and is incomplete. This table has approximately 92,000 clones, 84% appearing once. Sequencing was performed on peripheral blood. The origin of the receptors is a man in his 70s with active or convalescent COVID-19.

The chain combines TRBV2 with TRBJ2-2; D ambiguous. Between the trimmed V and J ends, which lost 6 bases and 5 bases, there was a span of 4 bases. Germline V gene sequence: CDR1 SNHLY, CDR2 FYNNEI. This CDR3 comprises 11 residues. The CDR3 here is CASSGTGELFF. The CDR3 coding sequence is TGTGCCAGCAGCGGGACCGGGGAGCTGTTTTTT.

V usage is TRBV6-6 and J usage is TRBJ1-4; TRBD1 might be the D (5 bases). The CDR3 totals 14 residues. CDR1 is MNHNY, CDR2 SVGAGI, per germline (reference sequence). Trimming pared 11 bases from V and 0 bases from J, leaving 13 bases between. The CDR3 coding sequence is TGTGCCGCCCAGGGAGGGGCAACTAATGAAAAACTGTTTTTT. Translation gives CAAQGGATNEKLFF.

This chain uses TRBV11-2 with TRBJ2-3, with D perhaps TRBD2 (5 bases). The CDR3 consists of 13 residues. Trimming took off 1 base at V and 3 bases at J, with 5 bases between the two ends. In germline, CDR1 is SGHAT, CDR2 FQNNGV. CDR3 DNA sequence: TGTGCCAGCAGCTTAGGAGGGACAGATACGCAGTATTTT. It encodes CASSLGGTDTQYF.

The rearrangement links TRBV30 to TRBJ2-3; 10 bases align to TRBD1. The germline CDR1 and CDR2 sequences are GTSNPN and SVGIG (reference sequence). CDR3 length: 14 amino acids. V lost 1 base, J lost 4 bases, and 2 bases stayed unmatched. CDR3 nucleotides: TGTGCCTGGAGTGCGGACAGGGGGTCAGATACGCAGTATTTT. Translated, it gives CAWSADRGSDTQYF.

CDR3 residues: CATSRDLQPQHF. Written as DNA, the CDR3 is TGTGCCACCAGCAGAGATCTGCAGCCCCAGCATTTT. The V call is TRBV15, the J call TRBJ1-5; D uncertain. Trimming removed 0 bases at V and 7 bases at J, with 4 bases between. This CDR3 comprises 12 residues. CDR1 LNHNV and CDR2 YYDKDF come from the germline V gene (reference sequence).